The entry below describes one T cell receptor beta chain. Germline V gene sequence: CDR1 SGDLS, CDR2 YYNGEE. CDR3 length equals 15 residues. V lost 4 bases and J lost 0, with 11 bases in between. The data were taken from a study of blood T cell repertoires in COVID-19. Here immunoSEQ multiplex PCR was the method, and the copy in TCRdb shows in-frame clones only, minus some. Of 25,000 to 35,000 clones in the sample, 65% to 90% were seen once. Sequencing was performed on peripheral blood. The rearrangement links TRBV9 to TRBJ1-3, with D uncertain. The receptor was derived from a man older than 75 with active COVID-19. This CDR3 reads CASSQTPFSGNTIYF. In nucleotides, the CDR3 is TGTGCCAGCAGCCAAACACCCTTCTCTGGAAACACCATATATTTT.